A single sample gave rise to the 29 T cell receptor beta chains below, sequenced in a study of T cells in localized non-small cell lung cancer. Libraries were prepared by immunoSEQ multiplex PCR; TCRdb keeps only in-frame clonotypes and omits some of them. The sample shows a few thousand clones, around 22% of them seen only once. The material sequenced was lung tumor tissue, taken before any cancer treatment. Source of these receptors: a man aged 35 to 70 with stage I lung adenocarcinoma.

This chain joins TRBV4-1 and TRBJ2-3; D possibly corresponds to TRBD1 (6 bases). There are 12 residues in the CDR3. Trimming took 4 bases from V and 5 from J, leaving 7 bases between them. Looked up from germline, CDR1 is MGHRA and CDR2 is YSYEKL. As DNA, the CDR3 is TGCGCCAGCAGCCTGACAGGAGATACGCAGTATTTT. Translation gives CASSLTGDTQYF.

Relative to its sample, this clone is medium-sized. The CDR3 region has the DNA TGTGCCAGCAGTCCCAGGGGTTGGAGCAATCAGCCCCAGCATTTT. It translates to CASSPRGWSNQPQHF. The chain employs TRBV6-8 and TRBJ1-5, with D possibly matching TRBD1 (6 bases). Germline CDR1 is MNHGY and CDR2 is SAAAGT. V shed 5 bases and J shed 1 base, with 12 bases lying between them. This CDR3 has 15 amino acids.

The J gene is TRBJ1-5, the V gene TRBV19, with D possibly being TRBD1 (5 bases). The ends were cut back, 3 bases at V and 2 bases at J, with 14 bases in the middle. This CDR3 has 16 residues. Germline values: CDR1 LNHDA, CDR2 SQIVND (reference sequence). Here the CDR3 reads CASSIFGAAGNQPQHF. CDR3 nucleotide sequence: TGTGCCAGTAGTATTTTTGGGGCGGCGGGCAATCAGCCCCAGCATTTT.

The chain recombines TRBV19 with TRBJ1-1; a possible D gene is TRBD1 (5 bases). CDR1 and CDR2 from the germline V gene are LNHDA and SQIVND (reference sequence). V shed 7 bases and J shed 4 bases, with 16 bases lying between them. This CDR3 region has 14 residues. CDR3 DNA: TGTGCCAGTAAAATCGGACACCGGGGCACTGAAGCTTTCTTT. Its translation is CASKIGHRGTEAFF.

This clone was observed a few times. The rearrangement joins TRBV6-8 to TRBJ2-1; a possible D gene is TRBD2 (7 bases). The CDR3 is 13 residues long. The V gene lost 10 bases and the J gene lost 3 bases, with 13 bases spanning the gap. Germline CDR1 and CDR2: MNHGY and SAAAGT. CDR3 in DNA: TGTGCCATCGGGGGGCTGGGCTACAATGAGCAGTTCTTC. Residues: CAIGGLGYNEQFF.

This clone was seen a handful of times. The CDR3 reads CASSSTLSSYNEQFF. The CDR3 nucleotides read TGTGCCAGCAGCTCTACACTTAGCTCCTACAATGAGCAGTTCTTC. The V call is TRBV11-3, the J call TRBJ2-1; D ambiguous. V lost 4 bases and J 0 bases, leaving 10 bases between the germline ends. The CDR3 runs to 15 residues. In germline, CDR1 is SGHNT, CDR2 YENEEA.

This clone has just a few counts. The CDR3 bases are TGTGCCAGCAGTGGGGTGGGACTCGCAACCTACGAGCAGTACTTC. It codes for CASSGVGLATYEQYF. The chain links TRBV6-8 to TRBJ2-7; D may be TRBD2 (6 bases). The CDR3 is 15 residues long. Germline V gene data show CDR1 as MNHGY and CDR2 as SAAAGT. Trimming took 5 bases from V and 2 from J, leaving 16 bases between them.

The V gene is TRBV5-1, the J gene TRBJ1-4, with 9 bases identical to TRBD1. The germline CDR1 and CDR2 sequences are SGHRS and YFSETQ. The V and J ends lost 4 bases and 9 bases, in that order; junction bases with no gene match: 10. The CDR3 contains 15 residues. In DNA form, the CDR3 reads TGCGCCAGCAGCCCCACCGGGACAGGGAGACAAAAACTGTTTTTT. Amino acid sequence: CASSPTGTGRQKLFF. Complete variable domain (other parts from reference TRBV5-1 and TRBJ1-4): KAGVTQTPRYLIKTRGQQVTLSCSPISGHRSVSWYQQTPGQGLQFLFEYFSETQRNKGNFPGRFSGRQFSNSRSEMNVSTLELGDSALYLCASSPTGTGRQKLFFGSGTQLSVL.

This clone was observed a handful of times. The chain joins TRBV18 to TRBJ1-2, with TRBD1 identical over 9 bases. The CDR3 has 17 residues. V lost 0 bases and J lost 3; bases outside the gene matches: 8. Germline-derived CDR1 and CDR2 are KGHSH and LQKENI. The CDR3 here is CASSPPSGGQGYYGYTF. CDR3 sequence (DNA): TGTGCCAGCTCACCACCGAGTGGGGGACAGGGCTACTATGGCTACACCTTC.

Within the sample, this clone is medium-sized. This chain uses TRBV19 with TRBJ1-2, with D possibly TRBD1 on 6 matching bases. The CDR3 contains 14 residues. The germline gives CDR1 LNHDA, CDR2 SQIVND (reference sequence). Trimming cost V 8 bases and J 1 base, with 14 bases left between them. The CDR3 reads CASGSGEFNYGYTF. DNA for the CDR3: TGTGCCAGTGGATCAGGGGAGTTTAACTATGGCTACACCTTC.

This clone was found a few times. DNA of the CDR3: TGCAGCGTGCCGGGACTTCGGGACCAAACCGGGGAGCTGTTTTTT. The encoded protein is CSVPGLRDQTGELFF. The gene calls are TRBV29-1 and TRBJ2-2; the D gene is possibly TRBD2 (6 bases). Deletions cut 6 bases from V and 5 bases from J, with 19 bases between. In germline, CDR1 is SQVTM, CDR2 ANQGSEA. The CDR3 loop spans 15 amino acids.

The rearrangement links TRBV9 to TRBJ2-7, with D unresolved. Germline values: CDR1 SGDLS, CDR2 YYNGEE. This CDR3 is 14 amino acids long. V lost 0 bases and J 3 bases, leaving 10 bases between the germline ends. The CDR3: CASSVGDESYEQYF. CDR3 DNA: TGTGCCAGCAGCGTAGGGGATGAGAGCTACGAGCAGTACTTC.

This clone appeared a few times. The chain joins TRBV6-8 to TRBJ1-2, with 8 positions matching TRBD1. This CDR3 is built from 14 residues. Unmatched junction bases numbered 2, after V lost 2 bases and J lost 3 bases. The germline V gene has CDR1 MNHGY and CDR2 SAAAGT. The CDR3 coding sequence is TGTGCCAGCAGTTACACAGGGGGGGACTATGGCTACACCTTC. Translated: CASSYTGGDYGYTF.

V is TRBV19 and J is TRBJ1-5; maybe TRBD1 (6 bases). This CDR3 has 14 residues. Germline V gene lookup returns CDR1 LNHDA and CDR2 SQIVND (reference sequence). Trimming left V 3 bases short and J 8 bases short, with 14 bases between. The CDR3 DNA sequence: TGTGCCAGTAGTATTTCGGGGGGCAGAGAGCCCCAGCATTTT. This gives the protein CASSISGGREPQHF.

Judged by abundance, this clone is large. The chain carries TRBV30 and TRBJ2-7; perhaps TRBD1 as D (6 bases). The CDR3 covers 13 residues. V lost 4 bases and J 0 bases, leaving 10 bases between the germline ends. The V gene's germline CDR1 is GTSNPN and CDR2 SVGIG (reference sequence). CDR3 sequence reads: CAWTGVSSYEQYF. CDR3 coding DNA: TGTGCCTGGACAGGGGTCAGCTCCTACGAGCAGTACTTC.

This clone has a handful of counts. This rearrangement joins TRBV11-3 to TRBJ2-2, with D perhaps being TRBD1 or TRBD2 (5 bases each). The CDR3 is 16 amino acids. Germline CDR1 SGHNT, CDR2 YENEEA. V lost 5 bases and J 0 bases, leaving 13 bases between the germline ends. The CDR3 DNA reads as TGTGCCAGCAGCCCCCGGGACGGTTCGAACACCGGGGAGCTGTTTTTT. Its translation: CASSPRDGSNTGELFF.

The rearrangement joins TRBV19 to TRBJ2-5; 7 bases are shared with TRBD2. The ends lost 5 bases at V and 5 bases at J; junction bases unmatched: 5. Germline CDR1 LNHDA, CDR2 SQIVND (reference sequence). CDR3 size: 13 residues. The CDR3 sequence is CASSVREGETQYF. CDR3 DNA sequence: TGTGCCAGTAGTGTCAGGGAGGGTGAGACCCAGTACTTC.

This clone has only a few counts. This chain uses TRBV12-5 with TRBJ1-5; D remains ambiguous. The CDR3 contains 15 residues. Per the germline V gene, CDR1 is LGHNT and CDR2 is FRNRAP. In nucleotides, the CDR3 is TGTGCCAGCGGTACCCTCCCCGAGGGCAATCAGCCCCAGCATTTT. Translation gives CASGTLPEGNQPQHF. Together with reference TRBV12-5 and TRBJ1-5, the CDR3 gives the full variable domain: DARVTQTPRHKVTEMGQEVTMRCQPILGHNTVFWYRQTMMQGLELLAYFRNRAPLDDSGMPKDRFSAEMPDATLATLKIQPSEPRDSAVYFCASGTLPEGNQPQHFGDGTRLSIL.

This clone was observed a few times. The chain links TRBV11-3 to TRBJ1-3, with D tentatively TRBD1 (5 bases). The CDR3 runs to 14 residues. Trimming took off 5 bases at V and 0 bases at J, with 8 bases between the two ends. Germline V gene sequence: CDR1 SGHNT, CDR2 YENEEA. CDR3 loop: CASSPGASGNTIYF. CDR3 DNA sequence: TGTGCCAGCAGCCCCGGGGCCTCTGGAAACACCATATATTTT. Full variable domain (missing parts from reference TRBV11-3 and TRBJ1-3): EAGVVQSPRYKIIEKKQPVAFWCNPISGHNTLYWYLQNLGQGPELLIRYENEEAVDDSQLPKDRFSAERLKGVDSTLKIQPAELGDSAVYLCASSPGASGNTIYFGEGSWLTVV.

This sequence joins TRBV7-2 and TRBJ2-7, with D perhaps matching TRBD1 (5 bases). The germline gives CDR1 SGHTA, CDR2 FQGNSA. The V gene lost 9 bases and the J gene lost 0 bases, with 12 bases spanning the gap. This CDR3 is 13 amino acids long. For the CDR3, the DNA is TGTGCCAGAAGGGGTCGGAGCTCCTACGAGCAGTACTTC. Protein sequence: CARRGRSSYEQYF. The entire variable domain, with the rest obtained from reference TRBV7-2 and TRBJ2-7, is as follows: GAGVSQSPSNKVTEKGKDVELRCDPISGHTALYWYRQSLGQGLEFLIYFQGNSAPDKSGLPSDRFSAERTGGSVSTLTIQRTQQEDSAVYLCARRGRSSYEQYFGPGTRLTVT.

The V and J genes are TRBV15 and TRBJ2-7; D perhaps matches TRBD2 (5 bases). The CDR3 is made up of 15 amino acids. The germline gives CDR1 LNHNV, CDR2 YYDKDF (reference sequence). Trimming cost V 1 base and J 4 bases, with 14 bases left between them. DNA for the CDR3: TGTGCCACCAGCAGAGGAGAGGCAGCGGTTTACGAGCAGTACTTC. Translated: CATSRGEAAVYEQYF.

This sequence joins TRBV10-2 and TRBJ2-3, with TRBD2 matching over 8 bases. The V gene end was trimmed by 2 bases and the J gene end by 9 bases; junction bases not matched to a gene: 13. CDR1 is WSHSY, CDR2 SAAADI, per germline. CDR3 length equals 16 residues. Here the CDR3 DNA reads TGCGCCAGCAGTGAGGAAGGTAGCGGGGTATTGGGGACGCAGTATTTT. It specifies CASSEEGSGVLGTQYF.

This chain links TRBV29-1 with TRBJ1-1, with 7 bases matching TRBD1. The CDR3 is 14 amino acids. CDR1 and CDR2 from the germline V gene are SQVTM and ANQGSEA. V shed 1 base and J 3 bases; nucleotides not matched to a gene: 5. The CDR3 nucleotides are TGCAGCGTTGAAGCGACAGGGAGCGACACTGAAGCTTTCTTT. Protein: CSVEATGSDTEAFF. Variable domain in full (rest from reference TRBV29-1 and TRBJ1-1): SAVISQKPSRDICQRGTSLTIQCQVDSQVTMMFWYRQQPGQSLTLIATANQGSEATYESGFVIDKFPISRPNLTFSTLTVSNMSPEDSSIYLCSVEATGSDTEAFFGQGTRLTVV.

In the case of this clone: Its ends do not fully match the called genes, so a read error is possible. The chain combines TRBV6-8 with TRBJ2-5, with 12 bases fitting TRBD1. From germline, CDR1 is MNHGY and CDR2 SAAAGT. The CDR3 length is 14 residues. CDR3 DNA: TGTGCCATCAGTGGGACAGGGGGCGCCGAGACCCAGTACTTC. Amino acid sequence: CAISGTGGAETQYF.

J is TRBJ2-3 and V is TRBV9, with no clear D. This CDR3 comprises 13 residues. Looked up from germline, CDR1 is SGDLS and CDR2 is YYNGEE. Trimming removed 5 bases at V and 2 bases at J, with 9 bases between. CDR3 protein: CASRDYNTDTQYF. CDR3 DNA: TGTGCCAGCAGGGATTACAACACAGATACGCAGTATTTT.

V gene TRBV1 combines with J gene TRBJ1-1; the table's D call TRBD1 went unverified against the DNA. TRBV1 corresponds to a pseudogene. The CDR3 runs 17 residues. The CDR3 DNA reads TGCGCCAGCAGCCTCTACCTGGGACAGGGGATTGGCGCTGAAGCTTTCTTT. This codes for CASSLYLGQGIGAEAFF.

This chain connects TRBV29-1 to TRBJ1-1; 11 bases are a match to TRBD1. Per the germline V gene, CDR1 is SQVTM and CDR2 is ANQGSEA. The trim removed 5 bases at V and 6 bases at J, leaving 14 bases unmatched. The CDR3 runs 16 residues. CDR3 residues: CSVREPGQGVGAEAFF. CDR3 coding DNA: TGCAGCGTTCGGGAACCGGGACAGGGGGTTGGGGCTGAAGCTTTCTTT.

The chain uses TRBV5-1 and TRBJ2-1; 8 nucleotides match TRBD1. CDR1 is SGHRS, CDR2 YFSETQ, per germline. This CDR3 contains 15 residues. V shed 3 bases and J 3 bases; nucleotides not matched to a gene: 5. This CDR3 reads CASSYGQGGYNEQFF. The CDR3 nucleotides read TGCGCCAGCAGCTACGGACAGGGAGGCTACAATGAGCAGTTCTTC.

This clone rates as medium-sized. The V gene is TRBV28, the J gene TRBJ2-3, with 7 positions matching TRBD1. In germline, CDR1 is MDHEN, CDR2 SYDVKM. CDR3 size: 15 residues. Trimming at V came to 5 bases and at J to 1 base, leaving 6 bases not matched to a gene. The CDR3 nucleotides read TGTGCCAGCAGTGACAGGGCTTCGGGCACAGATACGCAGTATTTT. Protein sequence: CASSDRASGTDTQYF.